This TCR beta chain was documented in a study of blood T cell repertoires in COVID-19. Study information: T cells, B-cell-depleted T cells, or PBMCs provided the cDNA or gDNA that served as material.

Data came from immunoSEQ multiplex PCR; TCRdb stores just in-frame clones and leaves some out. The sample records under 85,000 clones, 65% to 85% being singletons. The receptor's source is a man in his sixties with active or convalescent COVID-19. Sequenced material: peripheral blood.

The DNA for the CDR3 is TGTGCCACCAGCCCCCGACTAGCGGGTGACAATGAGCAGTTCTTC. This translates into CATSPRLAGDNEQFF. The chain joins TRBV15 to TRBJ2-1; 10 positions match TRBD2. Germline V lookup: CDR1 LNHNV, CDR2 YYDKDF (reference sequence). The CDR3 loop spans 15 amino acids. The V segment lost 5 bases and the J segment 5 bases; nucleotides outside the gene matches: 6.